This T cell receptor (beta chain) came from a study of technical replicates of blood from a few donors. Measured with immunoSEQ multiplex PCR; TCRdb has only the in-frame clones, and not every one. Seen here are 65,000 to 85,000 clones, around 96% observed once, and the top ten hold around 0.2%. The germline V gene has CDR1 SGHKS and CDR2 YYEKEE (reference sequence). This CDR3 has 19 residues. V lost 1 base and J lost 3; bases outside the gene matches: 15. The sample was T cells isolated from PBMCs. The clonotype was recovered from a human donor in good health. The rearrangement uses TRBV5-5 and TRBJ2-3, with TRBD2 matching over 9 bases. The CDR3 DNA reads TGTGCCAGCAGCTTGAAGTTGGTAGCGGGAGCCGCCCAGACAGATACGCAGTATTTT. This encodes CASSLKLVAGAAQTDTQYF.